The 18 T cell receptor beta chains given below trace back to one sample, sequenced in a study of T cell changes during pregnancy in multiple sclerosis (dated by TCRdb to the late 2010s). Libraries were built with the immunoSEQ multiplex PCR assay. Here the immuneACCESS table is served through TCRdb, limited to in-frame sequences with V and J called. Missing clones are a known gap in these copies; in checked studies unresolved V genes cover under half, and the rest lacks a known reason. This sample lists about 79,000 clones; about 93% were detected once. Of the sample, 0.4% to 0.6% is held by the ten largest clones. Sample: CD4+ T cells from peripheral blood mononuclear cells, taken in the second trimester of pregnancy. The origin of the receptors is a female donor with multiple sclerosis, enrolled in a pregnancy study.

This chain links TRBV5-1 with TRBJ2-3; 9 bases are a match to TRBD2. This CDR3 region has 15 residues. J gave up 10 bases and V 0 bases, and 9 bases lay outside the gene matches. Germline V gives CDR1 SGHRS, CDR2 YFSETQ. This chain's CDR3 is CASSLEAGGRTAQYF. The CDR3 DNA follows: TGCGCCAGCAGCTTGGAAGCGGGGGGCCGCACGGCGCAGTATTTT.

The genes are TRBV14 and TRBJ1-5; D not certain. V dropped 4 bases and J dropped 5 bases, with 15 bases sitting between them. Germline V gene lookup returns CDR1 SGHDN and CDR2 FVKESK. CDR3 length: 15 amino acids. The CDR3 DNA is TGTGCCAGCAGCCGGGTGAGGGCGCCGGATCAGCCCCAGCATTTT. Protein sequence: CASSRVRAPDQPQHF.

This clone was seen once. J is TRBJ2-5 and V is TRBV7-3; D possibly corresponds to TRBD1 (5 bases). Germline V gives CDR1 SGHTA, CDR2 FQGTGA. V shed 3 bases and J shed 5 bases, with 10 bases lying between them. The CDR3 is made up of 13 amino acids. The CDR3 DNA reads as TGTGCCAGCAGCTTTTCTTCAGGGGAGACCCAGTACTTC. This gives the protein CASSFSSGETQYF.

This chain links TRBV2 with TRBJ2-7; no clear D gene. Germline CDR1 and CDR2: SNHLY and FYNNEI. There are 14 residues in the CDR3. Trimming removed 5 bases from V and 0 bases from J, with 11 bases in between. For the CDR3, the DNA is TGTGCCAGCAGTTTCGAAAGGAGCTCCTACGAGCAGTACTTC. This encodes CASSFERSSYEQYF.

The chain uses TRBV6-7 and TRBJ2-2; 10 bases are a match to TRBD2. TRBV6-7 is annotated as an ORF whose role is uncertain. The V and J ends lost 5 bases and 8 bases, in that order; junction bases with no gene match: 11. This CDR3 has 16 residues. The CDR3 nucleotides read TGTGCCAGCAGTATAATAGCGGGGGGACTTGGGGGGGAGCTGTTTTTT. It specifies CASSIIAGGLGGELFF.

The chain is built from TRBV18 and TRBJ1-1; TRBD1 might be the D (6 bases). Germline CDR1 KGHSH, CDR2 LQKENI. The length of the CDR3 is 17 residues. V gave up 3 bases and J gave up 1 base, with 18 bases separating them. CDR3 DNA sequence: TGTGCCAGCTCACCCCTTGGTGGGGGGGCAGGGAACACTGAAGCTTTCTTT. Protein sequence: CASSPLGGGAGNTEAFF.

Remarks on this clone: One end of the junction does not line up with germline, which may come from a read error. The chain recombines TRBV7-7 with TRBJ1-6; D might be TRBD1 (6 bases). Germline CDR1 is SSHAT and CDR2 is FNYEAQ (reference sequence). This CDR3 spans 14 amino acids. The DNA for the CDR3 is TGTGCTAGCAGCCCCGGGACAAGACCGTCACCCCTCCACTTT. Protein: CASSPGTRPSPLHF.

The chain is built from TRBV5-1 and TRBJ1-4; perhaps TRBD1 as D (5 bases). Germline V gene sequence: CDR1 SGHRS, CDR2 YFSETQ. CDR3 length equals 16 residues. V was cut by 1 base and J by 4 bases, with 14 bases left in between. DNA for the CDR3: TGCGCCAGCAGCTTGAGGGGTGGGGCAGGTAATGAAAAACTGTTTTTT. Its translation is CASSLRGGAGNEKLFF.

The chain has TRBV27 and TRBJ1-6; D is unresolved. The length of the CDR3 is 17 residues. V shed 2 bases and J shed 5 bases, with 16 bases lying between them. Germline V gene lookup returns CDR1 MNHEY and CDR2 SMNVEV (reference sequence). The CDR3 nucleotides are TGTGCCAGCAGTTTAAGGTCAAACCTCGGAGATAATTCACCCCTCCACTTT. This encodes CASSLRSNLGDNSPLHF.

The rearrangement joins TRBV19 to TRBJ1-1; 8 bases are shared with TRBD1. CDR3 length: 14 residues. Germline loops: CDR1 LNHDA, CDR2 SQIVND (reference sequence). Trimming took 5 bases from V and 5 from J; bases not matched to a gene: 7. The DNA of the CDR3 is TGTGCCAGTAGTTCAAGGACAGGGCTGACTGAAGCTTTCTTT. As protein: CASSSRTGLTEAFF.

This clone appeared once. The V gene is TRBV5-1, the J gene TRBJ2-1; D unresolved. Per germline, CDR1 SGHRS and CDR2 YFSETQ. The CDR3 extends over 15 amino acids. Trimming shortened V by 2 bases and J by 1 base, and 10 bases separated the two germline ends. The CDR3 region is CASSLVSQSYNEQFF. The CDR3 nucleotides read TGCGCCAGCAGCTTAGTTTCTCAGTCCTACAATGAGCAGTTCTTC.

V gene TRBV18 combines with J gene TRBJ2-3; D remains unclear. Germline V CDR1 and CDR2: KGHSH, LQKENI. V was trimmed by 6 bases and J by 9 bases, leaving 10 bases between them. The CDR3 spans 11 residues. The CDR3, as DNA: TGTGCCAGCTCCCCCCCCGGGACGCAGTATTTT. Translated: CASSPPGTQYF.

The V and J genes are TRBV7-9 and TRBJ2-7; a possible D gene is TRBD1 (6 bases). CDR1 and CDR2 from the germline V gene are SEHNR and FQNEAQ (reference sequence). Trimming removed 0 bases from V and 5 bases from J, with 14 bases in between. This CDR3 is 15 amino acids long. CDR3 nucleotide sequence: TGTGCCAGCAGCTTAGCGGCTCAGGGGCAGGACGAGCAGTACTTC. Translating gives CASSLAAQGQDEQYF. The whole variable domain, remainder taken from reference TRBV7-9 and TRBJ2-7, is DTGVSQNPRHKITKRGQNVTFRCDPISEHNRLYWYRQTLGQGPEFLTYFQNEAQLEKSRLLSDRFSAERPKGSFSTLEIQRTEQGDSAMYLCASSLAAQGQDEQYFGPGTRLTVT.

The rearrangement uses TRBV11-2 and TRBJ2-3; D may be TRBD2 (6 bases). The length of the CDR3 is 16 residues. Trimming stripped 7 bases from V and 4 bases from J, with 21 bases between. Germline V lookup: CDR1 SGHAT, CDR2 FQNNGV. In nucleotides, the CDR3 is TGTGCCAGCAAACGATTCGGGGGTCTGGAAGCAGATACGCAGTATTTT. Protein product: CASKRFGGLEADTQYF.

This clone has a single count. The chain employs TRBV6-5 and TRBJ2-7; 7 bases fit TRBD1. Germline values: CDR1 MNHEY, CDR2 SVGAGI. The V and J ends lost 4 bases and 1 base, in that order; junction bases with no gene match: 4. The CDR3 has 14 amino acids. CDR3 in amino acids: CASSLQGRSYEQYF. CDR3 nucleotides: TGTGCCAGCAGTTTACAGGGGAGATCCTACGAGCAGTACTTC.

The count of this clone is one. The chain recombines TRBV7-2 with TRBJ2-7; 7 positions match TRBD1. CDR3 size: 15 residues. Trimming at V came to 2 bases and at J to 3 bases, leaving 7 bases not matched to a gene. CDR1 and CDR2 from the germline V gene are SGHTA and FQGNSA. Here the CDR3 DNA reads TGTGCCAGCAGCTTAATAGACAGGGAATTCTACGAGCAGTACTTC. It is translated as CASSLIDREFYEQYF.

This sequence joins TRBV18 and TRBJ1-1; D is uncertain. This CDR3 comprises 13 residues. V was cut by 4 bases and J by 5 bases, with 11 bases left in between. Germline values: CDR1 KGHSH, CDR2 LQKENI. The CDR3 nucleotides are TGTGCCAGCTCACTGGCCCGGGAGACTGAAGCTTTCTTT. The encoded protein is CASSLARETEAFF.

V and J are TRBV2 and TRBJ2-7; 11 bases map to TRBD1. The CDR3 is made up of 14 amino acids. The germline V gene encodes CDR1 SNHLY and CDR2 FYNNEI. J gave up 3 bases and V 8 bases, and 6 bases lay outside the gene matches. The CDR3 region is CASAFGTGGYEQYF. CDR3 DNA sequence: TGTGCCAGCGCCTTCGGGACAGGGGGCTACGAGCAGTACTTC.